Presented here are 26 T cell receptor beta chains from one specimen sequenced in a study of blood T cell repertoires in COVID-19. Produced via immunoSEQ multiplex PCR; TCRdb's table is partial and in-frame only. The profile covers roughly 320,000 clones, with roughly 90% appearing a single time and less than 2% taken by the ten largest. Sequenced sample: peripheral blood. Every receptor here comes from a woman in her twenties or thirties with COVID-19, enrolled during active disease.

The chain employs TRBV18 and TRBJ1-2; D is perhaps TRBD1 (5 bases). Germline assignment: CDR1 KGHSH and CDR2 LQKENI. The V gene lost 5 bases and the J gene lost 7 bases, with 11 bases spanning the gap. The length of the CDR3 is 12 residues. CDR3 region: CASSAGGAGYTF. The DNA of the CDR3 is TGTGCCAGCTCAGCCGGGGGAGCTGGCTACACCTTC.

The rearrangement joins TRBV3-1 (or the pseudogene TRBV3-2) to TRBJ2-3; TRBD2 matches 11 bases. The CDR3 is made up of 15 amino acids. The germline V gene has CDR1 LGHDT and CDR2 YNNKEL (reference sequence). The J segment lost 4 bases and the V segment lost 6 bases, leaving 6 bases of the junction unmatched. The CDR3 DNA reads TGTGCCAGCAGTTTTAGCGGGGGGGCCCCAGATACGCAGTATTTT. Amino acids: CASSFSGGAPDTQYF.

CDR3 sequence: CASSLVVLTGYNEQFF. The CDR3 DNA is TGTGCCAGCAGCTTGGTGGTCCTGACAGGATACAATGAGCAGTTCTTC. This rearrangement joins TRBV5-8 to TRBJ2-1, with D tentatively TRBD1 (6 bases). CDR3 length equals 16 residues. Germline CDR1 SGHTS, CDR2 YDEGEE. Trimming shortened V by 0 bases and J by 4 bases, and 14 bases separated the two germline ends.

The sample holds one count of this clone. CDR3 amino acids: CASNPGAGGWHEQYF. DNA of the CDR3: TGTGCCAGCAACCCAGGGGCAGGGGGTTGGCACGAGCAGTACTTC. V usage is TRBV6-2 or TRBV6-3 and J usage is TRBJ2-7; 7 bases agree with TRBD1. Trimming cost V 7 bases and J 5 bases; bases outside gene matches: 14. The CDR3 runs to 15 residues. Germline CDR1 reads MNHEY; CDR2 reads SVGEGT.

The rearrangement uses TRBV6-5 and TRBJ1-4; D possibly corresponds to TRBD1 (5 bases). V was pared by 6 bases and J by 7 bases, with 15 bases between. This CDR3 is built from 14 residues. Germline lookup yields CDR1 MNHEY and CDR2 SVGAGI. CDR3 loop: CASSLAFGGEKLFF. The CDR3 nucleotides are TGTGCCAGCAGCCTCGCGTTCGGGGGTGAAAAACTGTTTTTT.

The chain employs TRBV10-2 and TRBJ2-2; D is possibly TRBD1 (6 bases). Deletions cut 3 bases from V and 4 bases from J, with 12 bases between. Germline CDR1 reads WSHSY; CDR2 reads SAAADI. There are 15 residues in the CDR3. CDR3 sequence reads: CASSDQGLGTGELFF. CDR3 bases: TGCGCCAGCAGTGATCAGGGGCTAGGCACCGGGGAGCTGTTTTTT.

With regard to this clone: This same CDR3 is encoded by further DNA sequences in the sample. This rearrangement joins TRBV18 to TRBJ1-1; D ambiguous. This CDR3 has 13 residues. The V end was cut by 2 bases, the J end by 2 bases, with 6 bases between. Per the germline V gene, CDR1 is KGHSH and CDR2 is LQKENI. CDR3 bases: TGTGCCAGCTCACCATCGGTTAACACTGAAGCTTTCTTT. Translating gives CASSPSVNTEAFF.

The chain's CDR3 is CASNFLSGGGNQPQHF. The CDR3 coding sequence is TGTGCCAGCAATTTTCTATCCGGGGGTGGGAATCAGCCCCAGCATTTT. This chain uses TRBV28 with TRBJ1-5, with a weak D call TRBD1 (5 bases). The CDR3 sequence is 16 residues long. Per germline, CDR1 MDHEN and CDR2 SYDVKM. Trimming left V 7 bases short and J 4 bases short, with 20 bases between.

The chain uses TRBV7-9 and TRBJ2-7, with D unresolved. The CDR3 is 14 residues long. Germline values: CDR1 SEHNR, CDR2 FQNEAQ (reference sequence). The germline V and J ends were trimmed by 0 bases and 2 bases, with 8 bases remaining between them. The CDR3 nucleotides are TGTGCCAGCAGCTTAGCGTCCAAAACCTACGAGCAGTACTTC. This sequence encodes CASSLASKTYEQYF.

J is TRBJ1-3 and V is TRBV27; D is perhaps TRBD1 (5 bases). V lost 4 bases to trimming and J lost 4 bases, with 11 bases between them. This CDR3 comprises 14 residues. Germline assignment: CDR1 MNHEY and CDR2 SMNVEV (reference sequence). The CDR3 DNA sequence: TGTGCCAGCAGTTACAAGGGGTACGGAAACACCATATATTTT. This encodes CASSYKGYGNTIYF.

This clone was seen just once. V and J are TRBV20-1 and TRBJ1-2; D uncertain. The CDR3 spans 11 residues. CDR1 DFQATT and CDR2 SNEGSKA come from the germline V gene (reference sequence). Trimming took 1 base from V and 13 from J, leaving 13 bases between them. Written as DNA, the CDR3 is TGCAGTGCTAGAGGTAGTGGGAGGATCACCTTC. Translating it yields CSARGSGRITF.

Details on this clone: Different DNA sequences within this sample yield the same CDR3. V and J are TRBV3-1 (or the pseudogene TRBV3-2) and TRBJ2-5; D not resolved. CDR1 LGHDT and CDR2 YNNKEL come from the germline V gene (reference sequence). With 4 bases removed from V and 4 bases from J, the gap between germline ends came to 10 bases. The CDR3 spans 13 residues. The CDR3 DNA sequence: TGTGCCAGCAGCCCCGGCTGGGCAGAGACCCAGTACTTC. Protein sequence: CASSPGWAETQYF.

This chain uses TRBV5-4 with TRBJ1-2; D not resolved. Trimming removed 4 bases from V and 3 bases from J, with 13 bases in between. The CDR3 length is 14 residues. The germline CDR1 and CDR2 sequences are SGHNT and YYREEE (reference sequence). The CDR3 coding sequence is TGTGCCAGCAGCCCTAGTAGCGTGGACTATGGCTACACCTTC. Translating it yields CASSPSSVDYGYTF.

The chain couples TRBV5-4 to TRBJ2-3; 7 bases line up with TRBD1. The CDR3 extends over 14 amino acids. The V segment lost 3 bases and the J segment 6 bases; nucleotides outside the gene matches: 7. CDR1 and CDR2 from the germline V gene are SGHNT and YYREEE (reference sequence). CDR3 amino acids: CASSSGQSPDTQYF. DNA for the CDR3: TGTGCCAGCAGCTCGGGACAGTCGCCGGATACGCAGTATTTT.

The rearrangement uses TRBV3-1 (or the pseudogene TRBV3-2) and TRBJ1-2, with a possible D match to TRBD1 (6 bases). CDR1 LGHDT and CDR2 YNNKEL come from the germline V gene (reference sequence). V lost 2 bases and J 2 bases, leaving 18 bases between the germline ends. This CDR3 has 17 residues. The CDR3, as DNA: TGTGCCAGCAGCCAACAAGCCGTGGGGACACCAAACTATGGCTACACCTTC. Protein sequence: CASSQQAVGTPNYGYTF.

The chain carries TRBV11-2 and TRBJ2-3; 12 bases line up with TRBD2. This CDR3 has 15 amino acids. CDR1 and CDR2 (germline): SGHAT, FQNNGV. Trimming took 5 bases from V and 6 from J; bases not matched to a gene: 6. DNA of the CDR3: TGTGCCAGCAGCCCCCAGACTAGCGGGGGCGATACGCAGTATTTT. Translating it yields CASSPQTSGGDTQYF.

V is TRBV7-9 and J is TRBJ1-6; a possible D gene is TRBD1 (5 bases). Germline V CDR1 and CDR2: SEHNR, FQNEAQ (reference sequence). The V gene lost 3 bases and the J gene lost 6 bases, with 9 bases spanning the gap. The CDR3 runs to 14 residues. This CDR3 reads CASSFGGGNSPLHF. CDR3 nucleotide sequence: TGTGCCAGCAGCTTTGGGGGAGGTAATTCACCCCTCCACTTT.

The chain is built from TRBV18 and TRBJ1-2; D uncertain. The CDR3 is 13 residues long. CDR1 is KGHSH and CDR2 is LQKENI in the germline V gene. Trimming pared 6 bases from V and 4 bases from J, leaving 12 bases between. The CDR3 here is CASSELDAYGYTF. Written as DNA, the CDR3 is TGTGCCAGCTCTGAGCTAGACGCCTATGGCTACACCTTC.

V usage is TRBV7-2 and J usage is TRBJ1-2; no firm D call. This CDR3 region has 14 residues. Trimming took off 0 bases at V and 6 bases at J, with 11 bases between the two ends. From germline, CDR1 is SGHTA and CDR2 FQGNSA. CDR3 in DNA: TGTGCCAGCAGCTTAGCGGCGCCCACTAATGGCTACACCTTC. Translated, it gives CASSLAAPTNGYTF. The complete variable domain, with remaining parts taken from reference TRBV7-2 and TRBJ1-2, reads GAGVSQSPSNKVTEKGKDVELRCDPISGHTALYWYRQSLGQGLEFLIYFQGNSAPDKSGLPSDRFSAERTGGSVSTLTIQRTQQEDSAVYLCASSLAAPTNGYTFGSGTRLTVV.

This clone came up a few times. CDR3 protein: CASSAIRDRGTGELFF. CDR3 DNA sequence: TGTGCCAGTAGCGCAATCCGGGACAGGGGGACCGGGGAGCTGTTTTTT. The chain combines TRBV19 with TRBJ2-2, with 11 nucleotides matching TRBD1. With 6 bases clipped from V and 5 bases from J, the junction kept 8 bases outside the gene matches. Per germline, CDR1 LNHDA and CDR2 SQIVND (reference sequence). The CDR3 length is 16 residues.

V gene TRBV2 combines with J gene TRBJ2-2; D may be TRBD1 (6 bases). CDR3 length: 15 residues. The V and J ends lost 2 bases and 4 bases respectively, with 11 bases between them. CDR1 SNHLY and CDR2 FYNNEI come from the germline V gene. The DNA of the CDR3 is TGTGCCAGCAGTGAATTGGCAGGGGCCACCGGGGAGCTGTTTTTT. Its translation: CASSELAGATGELFF.

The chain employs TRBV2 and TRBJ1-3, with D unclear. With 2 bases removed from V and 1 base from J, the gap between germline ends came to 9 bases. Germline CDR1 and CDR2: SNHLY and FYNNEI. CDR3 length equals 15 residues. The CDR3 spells CASSESSGSGNTIYF. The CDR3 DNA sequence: TGTGCCAGCAGTGAATCCTCGGGGTCTGGAAACACCATATATTTT.

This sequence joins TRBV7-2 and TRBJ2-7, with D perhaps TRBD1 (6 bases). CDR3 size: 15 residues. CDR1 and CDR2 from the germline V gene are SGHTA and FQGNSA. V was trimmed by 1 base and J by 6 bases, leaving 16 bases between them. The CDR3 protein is CASSLVGSQGREQYF. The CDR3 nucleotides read TGTGCCAGCAGCTTAGTGGGGTCACAGGGCCGCGAGCAGTACTTC.

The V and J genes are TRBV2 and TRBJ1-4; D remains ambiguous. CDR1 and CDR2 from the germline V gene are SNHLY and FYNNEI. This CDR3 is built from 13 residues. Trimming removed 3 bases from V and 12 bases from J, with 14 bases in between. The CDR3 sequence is CASSDGGQVELFF. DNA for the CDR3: TGTGCCAGCAGTGATGGCGGGCAGGTAGAACTGTTTTTT.

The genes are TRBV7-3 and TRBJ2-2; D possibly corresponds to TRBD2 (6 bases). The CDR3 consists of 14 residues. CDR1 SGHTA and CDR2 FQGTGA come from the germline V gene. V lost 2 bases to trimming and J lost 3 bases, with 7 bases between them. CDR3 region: CASSLGGYTGELFF. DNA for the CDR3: TGTGCCAGCAGCTTAGGAGGGTACACCGGGGAGCTGTTTTTT.

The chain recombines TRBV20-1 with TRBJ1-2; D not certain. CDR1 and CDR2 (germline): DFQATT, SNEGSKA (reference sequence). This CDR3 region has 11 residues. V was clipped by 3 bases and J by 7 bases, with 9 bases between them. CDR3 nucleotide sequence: TGCAGTGCTAGGGAGGGCGGTGGCTACACCTTC. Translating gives CSAREGGGYTF.